The source of this T cell receptor (beta chain) is a study of shared clonotypes between healthy human individuals. Some clones are missing from TCRdb's copy, which holds only in-frame ones; the method was immunoSEQ multiplex PCR. The data contain under 2,500,000 clones, roughly 95% of them seen just once; the ten biggest clones take up over 0.1%. Trimming removed 8 bases from V and 1 base from J, with 23 bases in between. Germline V gene data show CDR1 as MGHDK and CDR2 as SYGVNS. This CDR3 is 17 amino acids long. This chain links TRBV25-1 with TRBJ2-5; D is possibly TRBD2 (7 bases). The TCR comes from a man between 18 and 35 years old in good health. The sample comprised naive CD4+ T cells sorted from blood. Subset indicated: CD45RA+ positively selected. The CDR3 nucleotides read TGTGCCAGCCACTCCGAGGGAGGGGGGGGGTCCCAAGAGACCCAGTACTTC. This sequence encodes CASHSEGGGGSQETQYF.